The 6 T cell receptor beta chains presented below share a single source sample, sequenced in a study of vaccination and CD4 T cells after COVID-19. Sequencing of cultured CD4+ T cell DNA used the Oncomine TCR Beta short-read assay. TCRdb re-derived calls from the PCR reads in MiXCR, one entry per CDR3 protein. The table includes fewer than 20,000 distinct CDR3 sequences, over 55% detected once. As for treatment: roughly 10-day PBMC culture with coronavirus spike peptide pools or control peptides (ViraFEST assay). For these receptors, no antigen is known. Sequencing was carried out using CD4+ T cells from blood, cultured in vitro. The receptors originated from a human donor who had recovered from COVID-19.

The V call is TRBV7-9, the J call TRBJ2-1; no definite D call. Germline V gene data show CDR1 as SEHNR and CDR2 as FQNEAQ (reference sequence). This CDR3 is 14 amino acids long. Trimming removed 3 bases at V and 3 bases at J, with 9 bases between. CDR3 amino acids: CASSFFGYYNEQFF. The CDR3 region has the DNA TGTGCCAGCAGCTTCTTTGGCTACTACAATGAGCAGTTCTTC. Together with reference TRBV7-9 and TRBJ2-1, the CDR3 gives the full variable domain: DTGVSQNPRHKITKRGQNVTFRCDPISEHNRLYWYRQTLGQGPEFLTYFQNEAQLEKSRLLSDRFSAERPKGSFSTLEIQRTEQGDSAMYLCASSFFGYYNEQFFGPGTRLTVL.

V and J are TRBV21-1 and TRBJ1-1. TRBV21-1 is a known pseudogene. The CDR3 has 11 residues. In DNA, the CDR3 is TGTGCCAGCAGCAACTGGACTGAAGCTTTCTTT. Its translation is CASSNWTEAFF.

This clonotype was seen a single time. The rearrangement uses TRBV11-3 and TRBJ2-3; 8 positions match TRBD2. Unmatched junction bases numbered 9, after V lost 5 bases and J lost 5 bases. Germline values: CDR1 SGHNT, CDR2 YENEEA. The CDR3 has 15 amino acids. As DNA, the CDR3 is TGTGCCAGCAGCCGGAGGAGCGGGAGTCAAGATACGCAGTATTTT. Translation gives CASSRRSGSQDTQYF.

This rearrangement joins TRBV2 to TRBJ1-5; 7 bases are a match to TRBD1. The CDR3 runs to 12 residues. Trimming took 5 bases from V and 7 from J; bases not matched to a gene: 2. Germline V gene sequence: CDR1 SNHLY, CDR2 FYNNEI. This CDR3 reads CASSPDRQPQHF. The DNA for the CDR3 is TGTGCCAGCAGTCCGGACAGGCAGCCCCAGCATTTT.

J is TRBJ2-5 and V is TRBV19, with 10 bases lining up with TRBD1. CDR3 length: 14 residues. Germline lookup yields CDR1 LNHDA and CDR2 SQIVND (reference sequence). Germline trimming cut 8 bases from V and 5 bases from J; bases unmatched to any gene: 8. CDR3 sequence (DNA): TGTGCCAGTGGAGGGGACAGGGGATGGGAGACCCAGTACTTC. As protein: CASGGDRGWETQYF.

The chain employs TRBV18 and TRBJ1-1; D call uncertain. Germline CDR1 and CDR2: KGHSH and LQKENI. The CDR3 covers 15 residues. Trimming took off 4 bases at V and 1 base at J, with 13 bases between the two ends. CDR3 sequence reads: CASSQMSSRNTEAFF. The CDR3, as DNA: TGTGCCAGCTCACAGATGTCCAGCCGGAACACTGAAGCTTTCTTT.